This TCR beta chain was obtained from a study of molecular identifiers for immune sequencing clone quantification. Each CDR3 protein gets one entry after TCRdb re-called the PCR reads with MiXCR. The table has 65,000 or so distinct CDR3 sequences, approximately 18% seen once; the top ten hold less than 2%. In regard to this clonotype: Its antigen is not known.

Study conclusions and caveats: Investigators reportedly could detect spiked Jurkat TCR RNA from one cell among 950,000 or so naive cells. In naive cells, under 1% of molecules belonged to clones above 20 RNA copies, against over 97% in effector cells.

In germline, CDR1 is MDHEN, CDR2 SYDVKM. The V end was cut by 5 bases, the J end by 4 bases, with 9 bases between. This CDR3 comprises 13 residues. The sequence was collected from a human donor in good health. Some libraries in this study had Jurkat cell RNA spiked in. This chain joins TRBV28 and TRBJ2-1; possibly TRBD1 for D (6 bases). Sequences were obtained from naive CD8+ T cells from blood, with Jurkat cell RNA spiked in. Subset of the sample: FACS-sorted CD8+CD4-CCR7+CD45RA+ naive T cells. CDR3 region: CASSIDRYNEQFF. The CDR3 region has the DNA TGTGCCAGCAGTATAGACAGGTACAATGAGCAGTTCTTC.